A selection of T cell receptor beta chains follows, all from one sample in a study of T cell repertoires in cytomegalovirus infection. TCRdb recomputed calls from the reads with MiXCR, one row per CDR3 protein. The data hold 250,000 or so distinct CDR3 sequences, with around 8.7% observed a single time. The source material was PBMCs. These receptors all come from a human donor in good health (CMV status not recorded). Some clones in this sample may be carry-over from other donors' samples. CDR3s include the opening cysteine and the closing phenylalanine or tryptophan. Fields, in order: clone size, D gene, J gene, V gene, CDR3 protein, CDR3 DNA. D genes are given only for firm matches. The size entry is marked missing in some rows and otherwise reads once, few, many or a size class.

>few|.|TRBJ1-5|TRBV12-3/TRBV12-4
CASSLRGTGNQPQHF
TGTGCCAGCAGTTTAAGGGGGACGGGCAATCAGCCCCAGCATTTT
>many|.|TRBJ1-6|TRBV10-3
CAISESGNLQQNSPLHF
TGTGCCATCAGTGAGTCCGGGAACTTACAACAGAATTCACCCCTCCACTTT
>.|.|TRBJ1-2|TRBV7-2
CASSLGAGAGRYGYTF
TGTGCCAGCAGCTTAGGTGCAGGGGCCGGGAGGTATGGCTACACCTTC
>many|.|TRBJ1-1|TRBV7-2
CASNYDTEAFF
TGTGCCAGCAATTACGACACTGAAGCTTTCTTT
>few|TRBD1|TRBJ2-7|TRBV2
CASGDRGNYEQYF
TGTGCCAGCGGGGACAGGGGGAACTACGAGCAGTACTTC
>many|.|TRBJ1-6|TRBV12-3/TRBV12-4
CASSPTPGARNSPLHF
TGTGCCAGCAGCCCAACACCGGGGGCTCGTAATTCACCCCTCCACTTT
>many|TRBD1|TRBJ2-1|TRBV7-8
CASSSPGQRFHNEQFF
TGTGCCAGCAGCTCTCCGGGACAGAGATTTCATAATGAGCAGTTCTTC
>many|.|TRBJ1-6|TRBV28
CASSLLGRSSPLHF
TGTGCCAGCAGTTTATTGGGAAGGAGTTCACCCCTCCACTTT
>.|.|TRBJ2-7|TRBV10-3
CAIRNQGYEQYF
TGTGCCATCAGGAATCAGGGATACGAGCAGTACTTC
>once|.|TRBJ1-1|TRBV2
CASSPTGTWNTEAFF
TGTGCCAGCAGTCCTACCGGGACCTGGAACACTGAAGCTTTCTTT
>.|.|TRBJ1-5|TRBV24-1
CATSGQGGRPQHF
TGTGCCACCAGTGGTCAGGGTGGGAGGCCCCAGCATTTT
>few|TRBD2|TRBJ2-3|TRBV19
CASRTSGAISTDTQYF
TGTGCCAGTCGGACTAGCGGGGCCATTAGCACAGATACGCAGTATTTT
>many|.|TRBJ2-7|TRBV7-2
CASSLDYLYEQYF
TGTGCCAGCAGCTTAGACTATCTCTACGAGCAGTACTTC
>.|.|TRBJ1-6|TRBV6-1
CASSERPVPVSYNSPIHF
TGTGCCAGCAGTGAACGACCTGTCCCAGTCTCCTATAATTCACCCATCCACTTT
>.|TRBD1|TRBJ2-7|TRBV29-1
CSVEGDSYEQYF
TGCAGCGTTGAAGGGGACAGTTACGAGCAGTACTTC
>many|.|TRBJ2-7|TRBV12-3/TRBV12-4
CASSLGGGGEQYF
TGTGCCAGCAGTTTAGGGGGAGGTGGCGAGCAGTACTTC
>many|.|TRBJ2-2|TRBV6-2/TRBV6-3
CASTSQGLPLAGELFF
TGTGCCAGCACCTCACAGGGACTCCCTTTGGCCGGGGAGCTGTTTTTT
>many|.|TRBJ1-5|TRBV12-3/TRBV12-4
CASTLTGQPQHF
TGTGCCAGCACCCTGACGGGCCAGCCCCAGCATTTT
>many|TRBD2|TRBJ2-1|TRBV7-2
CASSFDRGSGGSSYNEQFF
TGTGCCAGCAGCTTCGACCGGGGTAGCGGGGGAAGCTCCTACAATGAGCAGTTCTTC
>.|.|TRBJ2-7|TRBV20-1
CSASPQPGGEQYF
TGCAGTGCTAGTCCCCAACCCGGCGGAGAGCAGTACTTC
>many|TRBD1|TRBJ1-5|TRBV7-2
CASSPGQGMEQPQHF
TGTGCCAGCAGCCCGGGACAGGGAATGGAACAGCCCCAGCATTTT